This passage covers 26 T cell receptor beta chains from one sample sequenced in a study of sequential checkpoint blockade in melanoma. Treatment reported: randomized to nivolumab then ipilimumab (arm A) or the reverse (arm B). The method was immunoSEQ multiplex PCR; TCRdb's version includes in-frame clones alone and lacks a portion of them. The sample has about 4,200 clones; 20% to 25% are singletons. The source was tumor tissue (inferred from file names), collected from a patient given nivolumab and ipilimumab in sequence. Receptors were obtained from a human donor with melanoma.

The chain is built from TRBV18 and TRBJ1-1; no definite D call. From germline, CDR1 is KGHSH and CDR2 LQKENI. This CDR3 has 14 amino acids. The ends were cut back, 3 bases at V and 5 bases at J, with 13 bases in the middle. The CDR3 loop reads CASSPFLEETEAFF. CDR3 nucleotide sequence: TGTGCCAGCTCACCGTTCCTCGAGGAGACTGAAGCTTTCTTT.

This clone showed up many times. The chain employs TRBV6-8 and TRBJ1-5, with D possibly being TRBD1 (6 bases). Trimming took 6 bases from V and 5 from J, leaving 14 bases between them. This CDR3 is built from 14 residues. Germline CDR1 MNHGY, CDR2 SAAAGT. CDR3 in amino acids: CASRPTGYHQPQHF. In nucleotides, the CDR3 is TGTGCCAGCAGACCTACAGGGTACCATCAGCCCCAGCATTTT.

The V and J genes are TRBV6-8 and TRBJ2-3; maybe TRBD2 (6 bases). Germline values: CDR1 MNHGY, CDR2 SAAAGT. This CDR3 has 17 residues. With 5 bases removed from V and 3 bases from J, the gap between germline ends came to 21 bases. The CDR3 region has the DNA TGTGCCAGCAGTAACCCGGGACTCTTAGAGGTGACAGATACGCAGTATTTT. Residues: CASSNPGLLEVTDTQYF.

At least ten counts were recorded for this clone. V and J are TRBV11-3 and TRBJ1-3; D is uncertain. Trimming left V 2 bases short and J 8 bases short, with 13 bases between. Germline V lookup: CDR1 SGHNT, CDR2 YENEEA. This CDR3 comprises 14 residues. CDR3 residues: CASSLSIGRDTIYF. Here the CDR3 DNA reads TGTGCCAGCAGCTTAAGCATAGGGCGGGACACCATATATTTT.

The V and J genes are TRBV15 and TRBJ2-1, with 9 bases matching TRBD2. CDR1 LNHNV and CDR2 YYDKDF come from the germline V gene (reference sequence). The CDR3 has 15 amino acids. The V segment lost 5 bases and the J segment 7 bases; nucleotides outside the gene matches: 9. The CDR3 DNA reads TGTGCCACCAGCCGATATTCGACTAGCGGTAATGAGCAGTTCTTC. Translation gives CATSRYSTSGNEQFF.

The rearrangement links TRBV6-8 to TRBJ2-3; 14 bases are a match to TRBD2. The V gene end was trimmed by 6 bases and the J gene end by 1 base; junction bases not matched to a gene: 3. The CDR3 sequence is 16 residues long. CDR1 is MNHGY, CDR2 SAAAGT, per germline. This CDR3 reads CASRPGLAGGTDTQYF. CDR3 DNA sequence: TGTGCCAGCAGGCCGGGACTAGCGGGGGGCACAGATACGCAGTATTTT.

Only a few counts were recorded for this clone. The chain joins TRBV6-8 to TRBJ2-1; D possibly corresponds to TRBD2 (6 bases). Germline V gene data show CDR1 as MNHGY and CDR2 as SAAAGT. The ends were cut back, 6 bases at V and 5 bases at J, with 17 bases in the middle. The CDR3 consists of 15 residues. The CDR3 sequence: CASRAGSGNNNEQFF. The DNA of the CDR3 is TGTGCCAGCAGGGCGGGGAGCGGAAATAACAATGAGCAGTTCTTC.

There are many counts of this clone. The J gene is TRBJ2-7, the V gene TRBV11-3, with TRBD2 matching 13 bases. With V trimmed by 4 bases and J by 2 bases, 2 bases remained unmatched. Germline CDR1 and CDR2: SGHNT and YENEEA. The length of the CDR3 is 15 residues. CDR3 nucleotide sequence: TGTGCCAGCAGCTCCGGACTAGCGGGGGCCTACGAGCAGTACTTC. As protein: CASSSGLAGAYEQYF.

This clone was counted between two and nine times. The chain carries TRBV11-3 and TRBJ1-4; the match to TRBD1 covers 7 bases. Germline CDR1 is SGHNT and CDR2 is YENEEA. Trimming removed 5 bases from V and 1 base from J; junction bases left unmatched: 4. The CDR3 has 15 residues. The CDR3, as DNA: TGTGCCAGCAGCCGGACAGGTCAAACTAATGAAAAACTGTTTTTT. This encodes CASSRTGQTNEKLFF.

Sample share makes this clone medium-sized. This rearrangement joins TRBV11-3 to TRBJ1-1; D perhaps matches TRBD1 (5 bases). V was cut by 4 bases and J by 1 base, with 16 bases left in between. Germline CDR1 and CDR2: SGHNT and YENEEA. The CDR3 runs 16 residues. The CDR3 loop reads CASSSPGSLENTEAFF. The CDR3 region has the DNA TGTGCCAGCAGCTCTCCAGGGAGTTTGGAGAACACTGAAGCTTTCTTT.

The table lists this clone with a few counts. The rearrangement uses TRBV9 and TRBJ2-7; D uncertain. V shed 3 bases and J shed 4 bases, with 11 bases lying between them. The CDR3 covers 13 residues. Germline V gene lookup returns CDR1 SGDLS and CDR2 YYNGEE. CDR3: CASSARPTYEQYF. For the CDR3, the DNA is TGTGCCAGCAGCGCGCGGCCTACATACGAGCAGTACTTC.

This clone was seen a few times. This chain joins TRBV6-8 and TRBJ2-3; D may match TRBD1 or TRBD2 (6 bases each). There are 15 residues in the CDR3. The V gene's germline CDR1 is MNHGY and CDR2 SAAAGT. V lost 2 bases to trimming and J lost 4 bases, with 13 bases between them. CDR3 DNA: TGTGCCAGCAGTTACCGGGGGCTGCGCGCAGATACGCAGTATTTT. Protein: CASSYRGLRADTQYF.

By sample fraction, this clone is medium-sized (0.01 to 0.1%). The V gene is TRBV6-8, the J gene TRBJ1-5, with 10 nucleotides matching TRBD1. The CDR3 length is 16 residues. CDR1 is MNHGY and CDR2 is SAAAGT in the germline V gene. J lost 7 bases, V lost 5 bases, and 11 bases had no gene match. This CDR3 reads CASSVATGQGNQPQHF. DNA of the CDR3: TGTGCCAGCAGTGTGGCGACGGGACAGGGGAACCAGCCCCAGCATTTT.

V is TRBV12-5 and J is TRBJ2-3; D unclear. CDR1 is LGHNT and CDR2 is FRNRAP in the germline V gene. V was shortened by 8 bases and J by 0 bases, with 6 bases between the two germline ends. CDR3 size: 12 residues. CDR3 in amino acids: CASSWSTDTQYF. As DNA, the CDR3 is TGTGCTAGTTCCTGGAGCACAGATACGCAGTATTTT. The whole variable domain, filled in from reference TRBV12-5 and TRBJ2-3, reads DARVTQTPRHKVTEMGQEVTMRCQPILGHNTVFWYRQTMMQGLELLAYFRNRAPLDDSGMPKDRFSAEMPDATLATLKIQPSEPRDSAVYFCASSWSTDTQYFGPGTRLTVL.

This chain joins TRBV30 and TRBJ1-2; tentatively, D is TRBD1 (6 bases). V lost 5 bases, J lost 4 bases, and 20 bases lay in between. The CDR3 runs to 15 residues. Germline loops: CDR1 GTSNPN, CDR2 SVGIG (reference sequence). The CDR3 DNA reads TGTGCCTGGTCCACCGGGACCTGGGGGGCCTATGGCTACACCTTC. This encodes CAWSTGTWGAYGYTF.

The chain combines TRBV5-1 with TRBJ2-1; D may be TRBD2 (7 bases). The CDR3 is 14 amino acids. Germline V gene data show CDR1 as SGHRS and CDR2 as YFSETQ. V shed 0 bases and J shed 8 bases, with 12 bases lying between them. CDR3 DNA: TGCGCCAGCAGCTTGGGCGGGGGCCGTTATGAGCAGTTCTTC. It encodes CASSLGGGRYEQFF.

V usage is TRBV6-8 and J usage is TRBJ1-5, with D possibly TRBD1 on 6 matching bases. This CDR3 comprises 14 residues. Per the germline V gene, CDR1 is MNHGY and CDR2 is SAAAGT. V was cut by 10 bases and J by 6 bases, with 19 bases left in between. The CDR3 region has the DNA TGTGCCACCGGAGGGGGGGGCGGCATTCAGCCCCAGCATTTT. This sequence encodes CATGGGGGIQPQHF.

This clone has just a few counts. This rearrangement joins TRBV4-1 to TRBJ1-2; D remains unclear. The CDR3 runs 16 residues. Germline V gives CDR1 MGHRA, CDR2 YSYEKL. V shed 1 base and J shed 8 bases, with 20 bases lying between them. Written as DNA, the CDR3 is TGCGCCAGCAGCCAAGCCCCGAGGAACCCGGCCGGGGGCTACACCTTC. Protein: CASSQAPRNPAGGYTF.

This clone was counted between two and nine times. V usage is TRBV6-8 and J usage is TRBJ2-2, with D perhaps TRBD2 (5 bases). The ends were cut back, 8 bases at V and 3 bases at J, with 19 bases in the middle. This CDR3 spans 16 amino acids. Germline lookup yields CDR1 MNHGY and CDR2 SAAAGT. The DNA of the CDR3 is TGTGCCAGCTCCGACCGGGCTAGCTCGGACACCGGGGAGCTGTTTTTT. Translating it yields CASSDRASSDTGELFF.

This clone is medium-sized. CDR3 sequence reads: CASRNRGLNTEAFF. CDR3 coding DNA: TGTGCCAGCAGGAACAGGGGGCTTAACACTGAAGCTTTCTTT. The rearrangement links TRBV11-3 to TRBJ1-1, with TRBD1 identical over 9 bases. The CDR3 consists of 14 residues. CDR1 is SGHNT, CDR2 YENEEA, per germline. The V gene end was trimmed by 6 bases and the J gene end by 2 bases; junction bases not matched to a gene: 4.

This clone occurred a few times. CDR3 loop: CASQAGGLGNEQFF. The CDR3 nucleotides are TGTGCCAGCCAAGCAGGGGGCCTCGGCAATGAGCAGTTCTTC. V usage is TRBV12-5 and J usage is TRBJ2-1; 8 bases fit TRBD1. Germline CDR1 LGHNT, CDR2 FRNRAP. This CDR3 comprises 14 residues.

This clone came up many times. CDR3 in DNA: TGTGCCAGCAGCTTGGGGATAGCGAGTACGGAGACCCAGTACTTC. Its translation: CASSLGIASTETQYF. The chain joins TRBV11-3 to TRBJ2-5, with D possibly being TRBD2 (5 bases). V lost 3 bases, J lost 5 bases, and 16 bases lay in between. CDR1 and CDR2 (germline): SGHNT, YENEEA. The CDR3 length is 15 residues.

The rearrangement joins TRBV12-5 to TRBJ2-2; no clear D. V gave up 6 bases and J gave up 1 base, with 12 bases separating them. The CDR3 loop spans 15 amino acids. Germline CDR1 LGHNT, CDR2 FRNRAP. CDR3 in amino acids: CASGRPQENTGELFF. DNA of the CDR3: TGTGCTAGTGGCCGACCCCAGGAGAACACCGGGGAGCTGTTTTTT.

V is TRBV5-1 and J is TRBJ2-3; 14 bases fit TRBD2. Germline lookup yields CDR1 SGHRS and CDR2 YFSETQ. The ends lost 4 bases at V and 9 bases at J; junction bases unmatched: 10. The CDR3 has 16 residues. CDR3 loop: CASSPIRGLAGDTQYF. CDR3 DNA: TGCGCCAGCAGCCCCATAAGGGGACTAGCGGGGGACACGCAGTATTTT.

The rearrangement uses TRBV19 and TRBJ1-2; D ambiguous. CDR3 size: 11 residues. V was cut by 6 bases and J by 3 bases, with 5 bases left in between. Germline CDR1 is LNHDA and CDR2 is SQIVND (reference sequence). CDR3 amino acids: CASRIDYGYTF. The CDR3 coding sequence is TGTGCCAGTAGAATCGACTATGGCTACACCTTC.

The chain recombines TRBV5-1 with TRBJ1-5, with 8 positions matching TRBD1. The V gene's germline CDR1 is SGHRS and CDR2 YFSETQ. The CDR3 has 15 residues. V lost 0 bases, J lost 6 bases, and 5 bases stayed unmatched. CDR3 DNA sequence: TGCGCCAGCAGCTTGGTGGCAGGGGGCGGTCAGCCCCAGCATTTT. It specifies CASSLVAGGGQPQHF.